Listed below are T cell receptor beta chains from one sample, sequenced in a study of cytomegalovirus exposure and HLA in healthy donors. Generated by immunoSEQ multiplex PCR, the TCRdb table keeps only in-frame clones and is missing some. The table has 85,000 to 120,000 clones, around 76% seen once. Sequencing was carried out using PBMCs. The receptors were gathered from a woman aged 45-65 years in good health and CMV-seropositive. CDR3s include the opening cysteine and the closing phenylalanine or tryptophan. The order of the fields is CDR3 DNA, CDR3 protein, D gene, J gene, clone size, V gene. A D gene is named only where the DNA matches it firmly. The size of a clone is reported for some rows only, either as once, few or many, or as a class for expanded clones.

cdr3_nt: TGTGCCAGCAGTGAAGGGAGCAGAAACACCATATATTTT
cdr3_aa: CASSEGSRNTIYF
d_call: NA
j_call: TRBJ1-3
clone_size: few
v_call: TRBV6-1

cdr3_nt: TGTGCCAGCAGTTTCAGGGTGGAGACCCAGTACTTC
cdr3_aa: CASSFRVETQYF
d_call: NA
j_call: TRBJ2-5
clone_size: NA
v_call: TRBV28

cdr3_nt: TGTGCCGGCGGGTTTACAGGGGACACTGAAGCTTTCTTT
cdr3_aa: CAGGFTGDTEAFF
d_call: TRBD1
j_call: TRBJ1-1
clone_size: NA
v_call: TRBV30

cdr3_nt: TGTGCCAGCAGCCTAACAGGGGGCGGGATGAACACTGAAGCTTTCTTT
cdr3_aa: CASSLTGGGMNTEAFF
d_call: TRBD1
j_call: TRBJ1-1
clone_size: NA
v_call: TRBV4-2

cdr3_nt: TGTGCCAGCAGCCCCAGGCCACTAGACGGCACAGATACGCAGTATTTT
cdr3_aa: CASSPRPLDGTDTQYF
d_call: NA
j_call: TRBJ2-3
clone_size: NA
v_call: TRBV9

cdr3_nt: TGTGCCAGCAGTCCATTTCTCCAGGACAGGGTAACTCAGTACTTC
cdr3_aa: CASSPFLQDRVTQYF
d_call: TRBD1
j_call: TRBJ2-4
clone_size: NA
v_call: TRBV11-2

cdr3_nt: TGTGCCATCAGTCGACAGCAAAATCAGCCCCAGCATTTT
cdr3_aa: CAISRQQNQPQHF
d_call: NA
j_call: TRBJ1-5
clone_size: NA
v_call: TRBV10-3

cdr3_nt: TGCGCCAGCAGCGGACGTGGAGGGTACGCCGGGGAGCTGTTTTTT
cdr3_aa: CASSGRGGYAGELFF
d_call: NA
j_call: TRBJ2-2
clone_size: NA
v_call: TRBV5-1

cdr3_nt: TGCGCCAGCAGCGACCTGGACAGGGCACGGGAGGAAAAACTGTTTTTT
cdr3_aa: CASSDLDRAREEKLFF
d_call: TRBD1
j_call: TRBJ1-4
clone_size: NA
v_call: TRBV5-1

cdr3_nt: TGTGCCAGCAGTTTGGTGGGGAGGAGCACTGAAGCTTTCTTT
cdr3_aa: CASSLVGRSTEAFF
d_call: NA
j_call: TRBJ1-1
clone_size: few
v_call: TRBV5-4

cdr3_nt: TGTGCCATCAGTCCCTCCGGTCCTAGCACAGATACGCAGTATTTT
cdr3_aa: CAISPSGPSTDTQYF
d_call: NA
j_call: TRBJ2-3
clone_size: NA
v_call: TRBV10-3

cdr3_nt: TGTGCCAGCAGTTACTTAGGGACAGGGGACTCACCCCTCCACTTT
cdr3_aa: CASSYLGTGDSPLHF
d_call: TRBD1
j_call: TRBJ1-6
clone_size: NA
v_call: TRBV6-5

cdr3_nt: TGTGCCAGCAGCCCACTCCCTAGCGGGGTGAGGGGGCCCAACAATGAGCAGTTCTTC
cdr3_aa: CASSPLPSGVRGPNNEQFF
d_call: TRBD2
j_call: TRBJ2-1
clone_size: once
v_call: TRBV7-3

cdr3_nt: TGCGCCAGCAGCCAAGATACCCGGGACAGGGTAAACATTCAGTACTTC
cdr3_aa: CASSQDTRDRVNIQYF
d_call: TRBD1
j_call: TRBJ2-4
clone_size: NA
v_call: TRBV4-1

cdr3_nt: TGTGCCAGCAGCTCCCGGGGAGGTTACGAGCAGTACTTC
cdr3_aa: CASSSRGGYEQYF
d_call: NA
j_call: TRBJ2-7
clone_size: NA
v_call: TRBV6-4

cdr3_nt: TGCAGCGTAGAGACACAGGGGGGGTTGCGCACTGAAGCTTTCTTT
cdr3_aa: CSVETQGGLRTEAFF
d_call: TRBD1
j_call: TRBJ1-1
clone_size: NA
v_call: TRBV29-1